Listed below are T cell receptor beta chains from one sample, sequenced in a study of CD8 T cells in ankylosing spondylitis. One entry per CDR3 protein, called by TCRdb with MiXCR from the 5' RACE reads. The sample contains around 490,000 distinct CDR3 sequences, under 5.5% of which appear only once. The sequencing sample was made of blood, either unsorted or a sorted T cell fraction (not recorded which). The receptors derive from a male donor with ankylosing spondylitis. Each CDR3 is given with its conserved first and last residue. Each record gives: V gene, CDR3 length, D gene, J gene, clone size, CDR3 protein, CDR3 DNA. D genes are given only for firm matches. Rows give clone size only sometimes, using once, few, many, or a class for an expanded clone.

>TRBV20-1|15|-|TRBJ1-1|many
CSARDGGRTNTEAFF
TGCAGTGCTAGAGATGGCGGACGAACGAACACTGAAGCTTTCTTT
>TRBV29-1|13|-|TRBJ1-2|many
CSVLRQGSYGYTF
TGCAGCGTTCTTCGTCAGGGGAGCTATGGCTACACCTTC
>TRBV7-9|16|TRBD2|TRBJ2-2|-
CASSPERGLNTGELFF
TGTGCCAGCAGCCCCGAGCGGGGGTTGAACACCGGGGAGCTGTTTTTT
>TRBV12-3/TRBV12-4|15|TRBD1|TRBJ1-6|many
CASSLGRQGVSPLHF
TGTGCCAGCAGTTTAGGGAGACAGGGAGTTTCACCCCTCCACTTT
>TRBV12-3/TRBV12-4|18|TRBD2|TRBJ2-2|many
CASSFMGLAGANTGELFF
TGTGCCAGCAGTTTTATGGGACTAGCGGGAGCGAACACCGGGGAGCTGTTTTTT
>TRBV12-3/TRBV12-4|13|-|TRBJ2-7|many
CASSLALTVEQYF
TGTGCCAGCAGTTTAGCGCTGACCGTCGAGCAGTACTTC
>TRBV28|11|-|TRBJ2-7|-
CASTSRGTDHF
TGTGCCAGCACCTCCCGCGGGACAGATCACTTC
>TRBV29-1|14|-|TRBJ2-1|many
CSGVQGLTAPEQFF
TGCAGCGGCGTCCAAGGATTGACAGCTCCCGAGCAGTTCTTC
>TRBV5-1|15|-|TRBJ2-7|many
CASSQDSGVQSEQYF
TGCGCCAGCAGCCAAGACTCGGGGGTCCAAAGCGAGCAGTACTTC
>TRBV12-3/TRBV12-4|13|-|TRBJ1-5|many
CASSSQGGQPQHF
TGTGCCAGCAGCTCACAGGGAGGTCAGCCCCAGCATTTT
>TRBV27|15|TRBD1|TRBJ2-1|-
CASSEYRGVFNEQFF
TGTGCCAGCAGTGAGTACAGGGGCGTATTTAATGAGCAGTTCTTC
>TRBV20-1|14|-|TRBJ2-2|many
CSARSSIGTGELFF
TGCAGTGCTAGGAGTAGCATCGGCACCGGGGAGCTGTTTTTT
>TRBV27|14|-|TRBJ1-3|many
CASRLTGSGNTIYF
TGTGCCAGCAGACTTACAGGTTCTGGAAACACCATATATTTT
>TRBV15|13|-|TRBJ1-6|many
CATSRGGGSPLHF
TGTGCCACCAGCCGGGGGGGGGGTTCACCCCTCCACTTT
>TRBV7-9|15|TRBD2|TRBJ2-3|many
CASGREGALRNTQYF
TGTGCCAGCGGGCGGGAGGGGGCCTTGAGAAATACGCAGTATTTT
>TRBV20-1|12|-|TRBJ2-1|many
CSVMRTFNEQFF
TGCAGTGTAATGCGAACCTTCAATGAGCAGTTCTTC
>TRBV5-8|14|TRBD1|TRBJ1-1|few
CASSYHRGPTEAFF
TGTGCCAGCAGCTACCACAGGGGGCCCACTGAAGCTTTCTTT
>TRBV10-2|15|TRBD2|TRBJ2-1|many
CASRLAGAPDNEQFF
TGCGCCAGCAGATTAGCGGGAGCGCCGGACAATGAGCAGTTCTTC
>TRBV10-1|14|TRBD1|TRBJ1-5|many
CASSAGGLGQPQHF
TGCGCCAGCAGTGCAGGGGGCTTGGGTCAGCCCCAGCATTTT
>TRBV20-1|13|TRBD1|TRBJ1-3|many
CSAQDRAGNTIYF
TGCAGTGCCCAGGACAGGGCTGGAAACACCATATATTTT
>TRBV24-1|12|-|TRBJ2-3|few
CATSESADTQYF
TGTGCCACCAGTGAGTCTGCAGATACGCAGTATTTT
>TRBV7-2|15|-|TRBJ2-3|many
CASSPWGGRTDTQYF
TGTGCCAGCAGCCCCTGGGGGGGGCGCACAGATACGCAGTATTTT
>TRBV12-3/TRBV12-4|13|-|TRBJ1-2|many
CASSFVDSYGYTF
TGTGCCAGCAGTTTTGTGGACAGCTATGGCTACACCTTC
>TRBV4-1|15|-|TRBJ2-1|many
CASSQRDNGHNEQFF
TGCGCCAGCAGCCAACGGGACAACGGACACAATGAGCAGTTCTTC
>TRBV29-1|17|TRBD1|TRBJ2-1|few
CSVWVYRTGALYNEQFF
TGCAGCGTCTGGGTCTATCGGACAGGGGCTTTATACAATGAGCAGTTCTTC
>TRBV19|12|-|TRBJ1-2|many
CASSISGSGYTF
TGTGCCAGTAGTATTTCGGGGTCTGGCTACACCTTC
>TRBV20-1|13|-|TRBJ1-5|many
CSAERQGTQPQHF
TGCAGTGCCGAGAGGCAGGGCACCCAGCCCCAGCATTTT
>TRBV5-1|14|-|TRBJ1-2|many
CASSSTGPRYGYTF
TGCGCCAGCAGCTCGACAGGTCCCCGTTATGGCTACACCTTC
>TRBV28|16|TRBD2|TRBJ2-1|few
CASSSLAASSYNEQFF
TGTGCCAGCAGTTCACTAGCGGCCAGCTCCTACAATGAGCAGTTCTTC
>TRBV4-1|17|-|TRBJ2-3|many
CASSPYTTGQKTDTQYF
TGCGCCAGCAGCCCCTATACAACAGGGCAGAAGACAGATACGCAGTATTTT
>TRBV6-2/TRBV6-3|21|TRBD1|TRBJ2-7|-
CASSPPSSKSGGTGSSYEQYF
TGTGCCAGCAGTCCCCCCAGCTCCAAATCAGGTGGGACAGGGAGCTCCTACGAGCAGTACTTC
>TRBV9|13|TRBD1|TRBJ1-2|many
CASSVTGGFRYTF
TGTGCCAGCAGCGTGACAGGGGGCTTTCGCTACACCTTC
>TRBV5-1|14|-|TRBJ2-5|many
CASSPGTNQETQYF
TGCGCCAGCAGCCCCGGGACAAACCAAGAGACCCAGTACTTC
>TRBV24-1|16|TRBD1|TRBJ2-5|many
CATSDLRTGGVETQYF
TGTGCCACCAGTGATTTGCGGACAGGGGGCGTGGAGACCCAGTACTTC
>TRBV7-2|16|TRBD2|TRBJ2-5|-
CASSLGSSGGMKTQYF
TGTGCCAGCAGCTTAGGGTCTAGCGGGGGCATGAAGACCCAGTACTTC
>TRBV6-5|16|-|TRBJ1-6|many
CASSFLRSGRNSPLHF
TGTGCCAGCAGTTTCCTCCGGTCAGGCAGAAATTCACCCCTCCACTTT
>TRBV20-1|15|TRBD2|TRBJ2-5|many
CSAREVAGPQETQYF
TGCAGTGCTAGAGAGGTAGCGGGGCCCCAAGAGACCCAGTACTTC
>TRBV20-1|13|-|TRBJ1-4|many
CSARDTDMEKLFF
TGCAGTGCTAGGGACACAGACATGGAAAAACTGTTTTTT
>TRBV28|14|TRBD1|TRBJ2-7|few
CASSLDQGAYEQYF
TGTGCCAGCAGTTTGGATCAGGGGGCCTACGAGCAGTACTTC